This T cell receptor beta chain was captured in a study of cytomegalovirus exposure and HLA in healthy donors. Whole-study findings and limits: Indistinguishability led to the exclusion of some V segments, TRBV6-2 and TRBV6-3 included. CMV serostatus was the sole immune exposure information available.

With 60 Vbeta and 13 Jbeta primers, the PCR was carried out. Sequenced by immunoSEQ multiplex PCR; TCRdb stores in-frame clones only, minus some. Here the sample spans some 150,000 clones, around 83% being singletons. The CDR3 is 9 amino acids. As to this clone: Its cognate antigen is unknown.

Though probably carrying unrecorded immune exposures, donors were nominally healthy at sampling. The chain carries TRBV21-1 and TRBJ2-7; TRBD2 reflects the table's D call only, with no check against the DNA. TRBV21-1 is labeled a pseudogene. This clonotype was sampled from a woman under 30 in good health and CMV-seronegative. The sequenced sample was PBMCs. The CDR3 reads CASRRWQYF. CDR3 sequence (DNA): TGTGCCAGCAGGCGGTGGCAGTACTTC.